This T cell receptor (beta chain) was identified in a study of T cell responses to AZD1222 COVID-19 vaccine (dated by TCRdb to 2020 to 2023). Study-level background: AZD1222 recipients with second doses at about 4 weeks or about 12 weeks were pooled, because spike-specific TCR depth and breadth did not differ between schedules. TCR sequencing covered roughly 230 trial participants: some 210 given two doses of AZD1222 and approximately 26 given two doses of MenACWY control vaccine. Trial participants were enrolled by age into 18-55, 56-69 and 70-plus year subgroups, with roughly 160, 29 and 62 TCR-sequenced participants respectively.

The CDR3 regions of human TCRbeta chains were subjected to immunosequencing. The paper's processing steps were these. TCRs in the repertoires were compared against a reference library of SARS-CoV-2-specific TCRs that had been generated with the MIRA antigen-specificity platform. Breadth was defined as the fraction of unique TCRs that were SARS-CoV-2-associated. Depth was defined as the fraction of total T cells that were SARS-CoV-2-associated. Each spike-specific TCR was assigned to its reactive spike region and to a CD4 or CD8 class using the MIRA data. Log10-transformed breadth and depth values were compared by one-way ANOVA with Sidak's multiple comparisons tests. TCRdb retrieved this table from immuneACCESS and kept in-frame rearrangements only. Not all clones are present; in checked studies, unresolved V genes account for under half, and no reason is known for the remainder. For V, J and clone size, that table is used; D and trimming come from the DNA. In all, the sample holds approximately 110,000 clones, and 70% to 85% of those were seen once. The ten largest clones add up to around 6% of the sample.

Concerning this clone itself: This clone's antigen is unknown. No base quality information exists; no much larger clone differs at one position.

The time point label of this sample denotes: baseline before first vaccination. Vaccinee samples were obtained from the UK trials COV001 and COV002, which included a single-blind randomized controlled phase 2/3 trial of AZD1222 (ChAdOx1 nCoV-19) in healthy adults. Trial participant PBMC samples were collected at day 0 and day 28 after the second dose for TCRbeta chain sequencing. On the study overall, not on this receptor specifically: CD4 TCRs associated with the vaccine covered the entire spike protein, and the dominant responses were in regions 160-218 and 743-854. After two AZD1222 doses, both the breadth and the depth of spike-specific TCRs were significantly higher than at day 0 and than in MenACWY recipients. Conclusions about previously exposed vaccinees are limited because only 6 or 7 AZD1222 recipients were SARS-CoV-2 seropositive at baseline. Participants were mostly white British and included more females than males, and it was suggested by the authors that clonal diversity may have been underestimated. No day 14 peak-response samples were available, so repertoires were characterized only after the peak T cell response. In the small 56-69-year group, the increase in depth fell short of significance, most likely because of low power. Reportedly, close to half of the unique spike-specific TCRs recognized epitopes lying outside the regions that are mutated in the B.1.351 and B.1.1.7 variants.

Sample: peripheral blood, taken on day 0 of AZD1222 vaccination. The TCR comes from an adult in good health.

In nucleotides, the sequence is TGTGCCAGCAGTTGGGGACAAGAGACCCAGTACTTC. Translated, this gives CASSWGQETQYF. The sequence links TRBV6-5 to TRBJ2-5; confidence is insufficient to name the D gene. CDR1 is given as MNHEY and CDR2 as SVGAGI, both from the germline V gene. The junction carries 5 bases between V and J, which are trimmed by 4 bases and 2 bases respectively. Including cysteine and phenylalanine, the CDR3 has 12 amino acids. Here the CDR3 DNA is all that survives: 36 bases in frame from base 1.